The subject of this entry is one TCR beta chain. Its antigen remains unknown. The CDR3 covers 14 residues. Per the germline V gene, CDR1 is SGHAT and CDR2 is FQNNGV. V dropped 1 base and J dropped 5 bases, with 9 bases sitting between them. The sample originates from a study of graft-versus-host responses after intestinal transplantation. Study background: Tacrolimus and steroids were given for 2 to 4 years to all recipients after anti-thymocyte globulin induction.

General study results and limits: GvH clones were identified in recipient marrow, with some first appearing in ileum or blood.

Sequencing was performed with immunoSEQ multiplex PCR; in TCRdb, only in-frame clones are kept and a portion is missing. There are approximately 120,000 clones in the sample; around nine tenths occur only once, and around 0.16% lies in the top ten. This material consisted of unstimulated CD4+ T cells sorted from spleen or lymph node cells, taken before intestinal transplant. The rearrangement uses TRBV11-2 and TRBJ2-4; no firm D call. The TCR was taken from a human donor who received an intestinal transplant. The CDR3 region is CASSLVPAQNIQYF. The CDR3 bases are TGTGCCAGCAGCTTAGTCCCAGCACAAAACATTCAGTACTTC.